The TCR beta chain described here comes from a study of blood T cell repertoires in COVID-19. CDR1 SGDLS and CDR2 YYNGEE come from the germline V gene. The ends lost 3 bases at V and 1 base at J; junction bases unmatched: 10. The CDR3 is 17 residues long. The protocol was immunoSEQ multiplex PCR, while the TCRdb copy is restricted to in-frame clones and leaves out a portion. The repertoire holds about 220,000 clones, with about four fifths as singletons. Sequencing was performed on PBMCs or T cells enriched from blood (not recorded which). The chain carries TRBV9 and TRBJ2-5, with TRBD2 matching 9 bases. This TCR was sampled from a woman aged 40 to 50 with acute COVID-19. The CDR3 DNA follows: TGTGCCAGCAGCGCGGGGGGCGGGAGGGCCCCCCAAGAGACCCAGTACTTC. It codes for CASSAGGGRAPQETQYF.